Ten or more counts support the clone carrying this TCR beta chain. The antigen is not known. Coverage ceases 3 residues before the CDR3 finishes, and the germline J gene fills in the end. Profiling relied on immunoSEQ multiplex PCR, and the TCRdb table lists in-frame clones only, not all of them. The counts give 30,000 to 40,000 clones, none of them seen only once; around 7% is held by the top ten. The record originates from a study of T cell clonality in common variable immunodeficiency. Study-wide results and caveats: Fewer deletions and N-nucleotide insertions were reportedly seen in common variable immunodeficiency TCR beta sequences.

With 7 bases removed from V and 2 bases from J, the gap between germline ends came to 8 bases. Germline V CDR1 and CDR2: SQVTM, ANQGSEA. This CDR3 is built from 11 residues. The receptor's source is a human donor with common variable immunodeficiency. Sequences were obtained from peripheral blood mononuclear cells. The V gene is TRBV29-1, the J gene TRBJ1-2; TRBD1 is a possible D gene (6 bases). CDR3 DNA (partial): TGCAGCGAAGGGGGAAACTATGGC. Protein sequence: CSEGGNYG. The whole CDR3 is CSEGGNYGYTF.